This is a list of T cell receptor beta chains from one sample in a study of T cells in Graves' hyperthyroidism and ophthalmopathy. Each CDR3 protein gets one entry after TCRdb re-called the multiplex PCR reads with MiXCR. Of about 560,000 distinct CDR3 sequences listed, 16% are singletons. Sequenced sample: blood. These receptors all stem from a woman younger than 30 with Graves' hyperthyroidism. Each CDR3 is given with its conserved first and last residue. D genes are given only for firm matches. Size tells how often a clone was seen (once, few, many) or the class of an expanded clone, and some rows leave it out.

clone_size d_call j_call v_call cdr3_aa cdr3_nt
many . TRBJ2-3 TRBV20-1 CSAAGWGTDTQYF TGCAGTGCTGCGGGCTGGGGCACAGATACGCAGTATTTT
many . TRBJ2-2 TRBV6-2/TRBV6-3 CASSYSDSTGELFF TGTGCCAGCAGTTACTCGGACAGCACCGGGGAGCTGTTTTTT
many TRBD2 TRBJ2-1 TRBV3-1 CASRRGGASEQFF TGTGCCAGCAGGCGCGGGGGGGCGAGTGAGCAGTTCTTC
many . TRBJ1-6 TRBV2 CASNQRGSPLHF TGTGCCAGCAACCAAAGGGGGTCACCCCTCCACTTT
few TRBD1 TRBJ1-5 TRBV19 CASTGDREVNQPQHF TGTGCCAGTACCGGGGACAGGGAGGTGAATCAGCCCCAGCATTTT
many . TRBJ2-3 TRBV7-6 CASSLGRGGRTDTQYF TGTGCCAGCAGCTTGGGAAGGGGGGGCCGCACAGATACGCAGTATTTT
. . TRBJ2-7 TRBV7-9 CASSFSTFYEQYF TGTGCCAGCAGCTTCTCAACCTTTTACGAGCAGTACTTC
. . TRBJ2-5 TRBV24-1 CATSSPSRPGSGQETQYF TGTGCCACCAGTAGCCCCTCCCGTCCGGGGAGCGGGCAAGAGACCCAGTACTTC
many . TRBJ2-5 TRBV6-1 CASSVTGGGETQYF TGTGCCAGCAGTGTTACAGGGGGGGGGGAGACCCAGTACTTC
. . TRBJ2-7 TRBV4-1 CASSQGGPSYEQYF TGCGCCAGCAGCCAAGGGGGGCCGTCCTACGAGCAGTACTTC
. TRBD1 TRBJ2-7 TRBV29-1 CSVTTGTGIEQYF TGCAGCGTTACCACCGGGACAGGGATCGAGCAGTACTTC
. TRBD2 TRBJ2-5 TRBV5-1 CASSSQGTSGGAVKTQYF TGCGCCAGCAGCTCCCAAGGGACTAGCGGGGGGGCAGTGAAGACCCAGTACTTC
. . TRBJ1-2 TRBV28 CASRPTINYGYTF TGTGCCAGCAGGCCCACAATAAACTATGGCTACACCTTC
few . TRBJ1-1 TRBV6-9 CASSYGGPNTEAFF TGTGCCAGCAGTTACGGAGGGCCCAACACTGAAGCTTTCTTT
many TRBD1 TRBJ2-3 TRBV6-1 CASRTLKATGWADTQYF TGTGCCAGCAGAACCTTAAAAGCGACAGGGTGGGCAGATACGCAGTATTTT
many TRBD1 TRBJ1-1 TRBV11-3 CASSFGTVSTEAFF TGTGCCAGCAGCTTCGGGACAGTGAGCACTGAAGCTTTCTTT
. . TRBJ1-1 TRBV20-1 CSARSGQRKTEAFF TGCAGTGCTCGATCGGGCCAGCGGAAGACTGAAGCTTTCTTT
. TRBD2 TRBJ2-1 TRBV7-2 CASSWGLAGGGHEQFF TGTGCCAGCAGCTGGGGACTAGCGGGGGGGGGCCATGAGCAGTTCTTC
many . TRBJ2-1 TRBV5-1 CASSLLGGERYNEQFF TGCGCCAGCAGCTTGTTAGGGGGGGAGAGGTACAATGAGCAGTTCTTC
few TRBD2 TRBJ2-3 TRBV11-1 CASSLRFWGTSGNTDTQYF TGTGCCAGCAGCTTAAGGTTTTGGGGGACTAGCGGCAACACAGATACGCAGTATTTT
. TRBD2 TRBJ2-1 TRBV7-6 CASSSPRGGGNEQFF TGTGCCAGCAGCTCCCCCCGCGGGGGGGGTAATGAGCAGTTCTTC
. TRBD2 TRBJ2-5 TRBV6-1 CASSGKLAGGKETQYF TGTGCCAGCAGTGGCAAACTAGCGGGAGGGAAAGAGACCCAGTACTTC
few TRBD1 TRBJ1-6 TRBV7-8 CASSSRQGINSPLHF TGTGCCAGCAGCTCACGACAGGGGATTAATTCACCCCTCCACTTT
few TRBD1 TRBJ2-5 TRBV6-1 CASSETGNVHTRQETQYF TGTGCCAGCAGTGAGACAGGGAATGTGCACACGAGACAAGAGACCCAGTACTTC
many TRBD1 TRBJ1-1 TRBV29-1 CSGRQGLGNTEAFF TGCAGCGGAAGACAGGGGTTGGGGAACACTGAAGCTTTCTTT
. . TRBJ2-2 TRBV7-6 CASSLYRGELFF TGTGCCAGCAGCTTATATCGCGGGGAGCTGTTTTTT
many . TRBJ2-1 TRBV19 CASSPLARTDEQFF TGTGCCAGTAGTCCCCTAGCTAGGACCGATGAGCAGTTCTTC
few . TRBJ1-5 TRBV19 CASSKQGLSNQPQHF TGTGCCAGTAGTAAACAGGGCCTCAGCAATCAGCCCCAGCATTTT
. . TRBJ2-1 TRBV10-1 CASSEKRHLLTYNEQFF TGCGCCAGCAGTGAAAAAAGACACCTACTAACCTACAATGAGCAGTTCTTC
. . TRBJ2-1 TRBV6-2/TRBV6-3 CASRGGTSYNEQFF TGTGCCAGCAGAGGTGGGACTTCCTACAATGAGCAGTTCTTC